Here is one T cell receptor (beta chain) with its context. Positive CCR7 selection of CD45RO-negative cells yielded the naive CD8 cells, and terminally differentiated effector memory CD45RA+ cells were excluded. All the donors were Caucasian adults who lived in Nashville, Tennessee. Several immunoSEQ plates held equal portions of the genomic DNA taken from each subset. Profiled with immunoSEQ multiplex PCR; TCRdb holds only in-frame clones, not every one. The repertoire holds roughly 850,000 clones, with about 96% as singletons. This sample stems from a study of shared clonotypes between healthy human individuals. This clonotype originated in a man aged 30 to 45 in good health. Specimen: naive CD8+ T cells sorted from blood.

The CDR3 spells CASSRGDRDEKLFF. The CDR3 DNA follows: TGTGCCAGCAGCCGAGGGGACCGCGATGAAAAACTGTTTTTT. This rearrangement joins TRBV7-6 to TRBJ1-4; D might be TRBD1 (5 bases). Germline CDR1 SGHVS, CDR2 FNYEAQ. The CDR3 has 14 residues. V lost 5 bases to trimming and J lost 6 bases, with 13 bases between them.